This T cell receptor beta chain originates from a study of T-cell reconstitution after alpha-beta-depleted transplantation in children. Study-level points and caveats: For some patients, TCRbeta diversity was high at day 60 because of recipient T cells and thymic progenitors that survived. In patients about two months after transplant, alpha-beta T cells reportedly arose from several hundred expanded graft clones.

This clonotype was detected many times. The antigen remains undetermined. The CDR3 loop spans 15 amino acids. The V and J ends lost 5 bases and 0 bases respectively, with 14 bases between them. Germline lookup yields CDR1 DFQATT and CDR2 SNEGSKA (reference sequence). Preparation of the TCRbeta library was carried out with unique molecular identifiers. TCRdb redid the calling of the PCR reads with MiXCR, one entry per CDR3 protein. The table has roughly 70,000 distinct CDR3 sequences, roughly 4.9% seen once. This TCR derives from a boy under three years old who had a stem cell transplant for acute myeloid leukemia, so the T cells may come from the graft donor. The chain couples TRBV20-1 to TRBJ1-5, with TRBD1 as a possible D gene (6 bases). The source was PBMCs, mostly from graft donor cells, collected 180 days after TCRalphabeta/CD19-depleted stem cell transplant. CDR3 coding DNA: TGCAGTGCTTCTCAGGGGTTTACTAGCAATCAGCCCCAGCATTTT. It translates to CSASQGFTSNQPQHF.